Sequencing of this T cell receptor beta chain was carried out in a study of cytomegalovirus exposure and HLA in healthy donors listed by TCRdb under 2017. Broadly, across the study: An earlier analysis of some 500 of the donors reported 250 to 300 Gb of sequence data and approximately 110 million unique TCR beta sequences from about 179 million T cells. An early release that covered about 600 HLA-typed donors contained about 300 gigabases of sequencing data and tens of millions of unique TCR sequences. Among the approximately 420 genotyped donors, approximately 76% belonged to the genetic ancestry cluster associated with self-reported Caucasian donors. The study was designed to test whether signatures of past pathogen exposure could be identified by cataloging public T cell receptors. The study used immunosequencing to profile the T cell repertoires of 600 to 850 subjects and linked those repertoires to cytomegalovirus serostatus. Along with the approximately 700-subject first cohort, a separate validation cohort of roughly 110 different subjects was used. To predict cytomegalovirus infection status, the study combined high-throughput TCR immunosequencing, statistical association of individual TCRs with disease status, and machine learning. In a later analysis, previously published TCR beta repertoires from 550 to 700 donors were re-analyzed and high-resolution HLA genotyping was added so that TCR occurrence patterns could be studied. Rather than drawing on any new phenotypic data, the later analysis identified candidate immune exposures from TCR beta sequences and the way those sequences occurred across donors. An earlier analysis of about 600 of the donors used high-throughput TCR beta sequencing to judge whether each TCR beta V gene segment behaved as functional or pseudogenic. Donor age, sex, ethnicity and CMV serostatus were compiled together with the repertoire data. Genome-wide SNP genotypes for about 60% of the roughly 670 donors were used in a later genetic analysis, which treated that subset as a discovery cohort. All discovery cohort repertoires had been generated on a single sequencing platform. HLA typing covered class I and class II loci at four-digit resolution. The number of donors typed differed by locus, with roughly 629-640 for A, B, C, DRB1 and DQB1, around 500 for DQA1, 606 for DPA1, and over 400 for DPB1. Because of strong linkage in the cohort, roughly five DR-DQ haplotypes were treated as single units for association and clustering. Among roughly 400 genotyped donors of the cohort, an average of approximately 240,000 unique TCR beta nucleotide sequences was sequenced per donor, of which 15% to 20% were non-productive.

Sequences LGHNA (CDR1) and YNFKEQ (CDR2) are obtained from the germline V gene. The CDR3 contains 15 residues, cysteine and phenylalanine counted. Only CDR3 DNA is held: 45 bases, read in frame from base 1. V is cut back by 1 base and J by 7 bases, with 9 bases in the junction unmatched. The cohort comprised under 700 healthy bone marrow donors. Cohort members were all nominally healthy when sampled, although unrecorded immune exposures were likely present. The donor tested CMV seropositive, placing the donor among the roughly 300 seropositive members of the cohort. A peripheral blood sample was collected from each donor, and TCR beta sequencing was performed on peripheral blood mononuclear cells. The Qiagen DNeasy Blood Extraction Kit was used to extract genomic DNA from the blood cell samples. Preparation of the library involved the immunoSEQ multiplex PCR assay. A mixture of 60 forward primers for TCR Vbeta segments and 13 reverse primers for TCR Jbeta segments was used in the multiplex PCR. The CDR3 region of rearranged TCR beta genes was amplified from genomic DNA by a multiplex PCR assay. Amplified TCR beta libraries were sequenced as 87-base-pair reads on the Illumina HiSeq System. In the authors' own workflow: Across the roughly 600 repertoires, a later analysis counted 80 million or so unique TCR beta chains, around 11 million of which were shared by at least two donors. Raw reads were error-corrected and collapsed into unique sequences by a nearest-neighbor algorithm in which closely related sequences were merged to remove PCR and sequencing errors. V, D and J gene segments were assigned by aligning CDR3 sequences to IMGT reference sequences. For a sequence to be retained, at least a six-nucleotide match to both a V gene segment and a J gene segment was required. Rearrangements were called productive when the CDR3 lacked stop codons and stayed in frame with V and J; all others were non-productive. Following IMGT convention, CDR3 was defined as the stretch from the second conserved V-encoded cysteine to the conserved J-encoded phenylalanine. Sequences without an unambiguous match to a single V gene segment were excluded from the earlier analysis of approximately 560 of the donors. An earlier analysis of some 500 of the donors classified V segments as functional when productive rearrangements were above 56.7% and as segregating when the standard deviation between donors was above 5%. A statistical classification framework was built for diagnosing cytomegalovirus status from the catalog of TCR beta chain sequences. In a later analysis, TCR nucleotide sequences were compared against IMGT/GENE-DB human TR gene sequences so that V and J genes could be assigned. Using the TCRdist pipeline, a later analysis assigned CDR3 sequences along with most-parsimonious VDJ recombination scenarios. A later analysis defined each TCR beta chain by its CDR3 amino acid sequence plus V-gene family, and excluded reads lacking a unique V-gene family. A later analysis removed roughly 590 highly shared, low-generation-probability nucleotide sequences to deal with suspected cross-contamination and a sequencing artifact. In a later analysis, a clonal expansion index was calculated for each public chain from normalized within-repertoire ranks of inferred template counts. A later analysis computed generation probabilities with a VDJ recombination model fitted to out-of-frame rearrangements, and checked the results against IGoR. In a later analysis, hypergeometric tests were used to score TCR-TCR, TCR-HLA and TCR-CMV co-occurrence, with a repertoire-size bias correction applied to TCR pairs. To estimate false discovery rates, a later analysis permuted the HLA or CMV assignments 20 times. In a later analysis, co-occurring TCRs were grouped using DBSCAN, with TCRdist sequence similarity added in when clustering inside HLA-allele-positive subsets. Repertoires with fewer than 30,000 or more than 120,000 public chains were left out of co-occurrence clustering, as were about 5 repertoires with anomalous nucleotide sharing. The table comes from immuneACCESS by way of TCRdb, which keeps in-frame sequences with V and J called. Part of the clones is missing from these tables; in studies checked, under half for an unresolved V gene and the rest for unknown reasons. V and J calls and clone size are copied from that table; D and trimming were computed from the DNA. The table for this sample lists approximately 96,000 clones. The top ten clonotypes cover 5% to 6.5% of the sample.

Comment on this clone: What this receptor recognizes is not known.

Broader findings and caveats from the paper: In a later analysis, about 16,000 TCR beta sequences were associated with specific HLA alleles at a false discovery rate of 0.05. In both the original and validation cohorts, the classifier was reported to diagnose cytomegalovirus status with high specificity and sensitivity. HLA typing was unavailable for some donors at each locus, so association tests used only the typed subset. The only immune exposure information available for the cohort was CMV serostatus. Most TCR sequences were observed very rarely across donors, whereas some public TCRs were present in many individuals. Some IMGT-functional V segments, including TRBV6-2 and TRBV6-3, could not be told apart with the 87-base-pair reads, so those segments were excluded. In this cohort, only TCR beta chains were sequenced, and detectable features were limited by the absence of alpha or paired-chain data. Correlated functional status among segregating V segments might reflect linkage disequilibrium, but an unknown experimental factor could not be ruled out. In a later analysis, most CMV-associated TCR beta chains were found to appear HLA-restricted, with HLA associations seemingly driven largely by CMV exposure. In a later analysis, HLA-associated TCR beta chains showed more clonal expansion and lower generation probabilities than non-associated chains that were equally common. A group of highly shared sequence variants was considered likely to be a technical artifact of the sequencing pipeline. In the study, around 150 TCR beta chains were listed as associated with cytomegalovirus. Presence/absence analyses assumed roughly uniform sequencing depth across donors, an assumption that may not hold. In an earlier analysis of some 500 of the donors, most TCR beta V segments were observed in productive rearrangements about 90% or about 30% of the time, broadly matching IMGT annotations. A later genetic analysis associated a missense DCLRE1C variant with V-gene and J-gene trimming of TCR beta chains, and an independent cohort replicated the association. Because counts were too low, more than 15 rarely observed V segments, including chromosome 9 orphons, were left out of the earlier analysis of a few hundred of the donors. When HLA alleles, especially DR and DQ, strongly co-occurred, attributing TCR associations to individual alleles was difficult. A few of the identified cytomegalovirus-associated TCR beta chains were confirmed in vitro to be specific for cytomegalovirus antigens. According to a later genetic analysis, donors in an Asian-associated ancestry cluster had fewer N-insertions in productive TCRs than the roughly 670-donor mean. A further reported finding was that TCR beta sequences accurately predicted the HLA-A and HLA-B alleles for most subjects in the first cohort. A later analysis found that TCR association rates varied across HLA loci, with DRB1 alleles showing the most associated TCRs and HLA-C alleles the fewest. The authors suggested that the approach could potentially be extended to other disease states and immunological phenotypes. According to a later analysis, parvovirus B19, influenza, CMV and Epstein-Barr virus appeared linked to several top co-occurrence clusters.

The sequenced sample consisted of PBMCs. The origin of this receptor is a girl aged 5-17 years in good health and CMV-seropositive. Recombination joined TRBV4-2 with TRBJ1-1, with 7 bases aligning to TRBD1. The CDR3: CASSQVKGGLFEAFF. The DNA is TGTGCCAGCAGCCAAGTCAAAGGGGGCCTATTTGAAGCTTTCTTT.